The sequence of this T cell receptor beta chain was determined in a study of blood T cell repertoires in COVID-19. The data were produced by immunoSEQ multiplex PCR, yet TCRdb's version contains in-frame clones alone and is incomplete. The sample holds hundreds of thousands of clones, 80% to 90% seen once. This CDR3 comprises 16 residues. V was shortened by 0 bases and J by 0 bases, with 10 bases between the two germline ends. Germline values: CDR1 SGHRS, CDR2 YFSETQ. Sequencing input: PBMCs or T cells enriched from blood (not recorded which). V gene TRBV5-1 combines with J gene TRBJ1-3; D unresolved. The source of this sequence is a man aged 30-40 years with acute COVID-19. CDR3 in amino acids: CASSLVLSGSGNTIYF. The CDR3 DNA reads as TGCGCCAGCAGCTTGGTGCTGTCAGGCTCTGGAAACACCATATATTTT.